This T cell receptor beta chain was observed in a study of T-cell reconstitution after alpha-beta-depleted transplantation in children. Whole-study results and caveats: In patients about two months after transplant, alpha-beta T cells reportedly arose from several hundred expanded graft clones.

A TCRbeta library incorporating unique molecular identifiers was prepared. TCRdb re-called the PCR reads with MiXCR, one entry per CDR3 protein. The data hold almost 600,000 distinct CDR3 sequences, with 27% observed a single time. Remarks on this clonotype: The antigen is undetermined.

This CDR3 contains 15 residues. Germline assignment: CDR1 SGHRS and CDR2 YFSETQ. V trimming: 4 bases; J trimming: 2 bases; junction bases outside the gene matches: 7. This receptor was obtained from a boy under three years old with Wiskott-Aldrich syndrome, due to receive a stem cell transplant. The chain has TRBV5-1 and TRBJ2-7; 9 nucleotides align to TRBD2. This specimen consisted of PBMCs, obtained before TCRalphabeta/CD19-depleted stem cell transplant. The CDR3 is CASSPRLAETYEQYF. CDR3 DNA sequence: TGCGCCAGCAGCCCCCGACTAGCGGAAACCTACGAGCAGTACTTC.